This T cell receptor (beta chain) was documented in a study of T cell clonotyping in hematopoietic cell transplantation. Study information: Recipients' pretransplant samples followed cytoreduction. Study-level findings and limits: After transplant, recipient diversity fell while pathologically expanded clonotypes grew through day 180.

V lost 4 bases and J lost 2; bases outside the gene matches: 5. This CDR3 region has 14 residues. CDR1 is SGHDT and CDR2 is YYEEEE in the germline V gene. Sequencing was performed with immunoSEQ multiplex PCR; in TCRdb, only in-frame clones are kept and a portion is missing. Of some 8,500 clones in the sample, roughly 84% were seen once. Time point here: recipient sample about 28 days before transplant, after cytoreduction. Comments on this clone: As yet, its antigen is unknown.

This clonotype was sampled from a man aged 60-69 years with acute myeloid leukemia. Some clones in this sample may be carry-over from other donors' samples. The source material was peripheral blood mononuclear cells, sampled before stem cell transplant. The chain couples TRBV5-6 to TRBJ2-7, with 8 bases fitting TRBD1. This chain's CDR3 is CASSPETGAYEQYF. DNA of the CDR3: TGTGCCAGCAGCCCCGAGACAGGGGCCTACGAGCAGTACTTC. Filled out from reference TRBV5-6 and TRBJ2-7, the complete variable domain reads DAGVTQSPTHLIKTRGQQVTLRCSPKSGHDTVSWYQQALGQGPQFIFQYYEEEERQRGNFPDRFSGHQFPNYSSELNVNALLLGDSALYLCASSPETGAYEQYFGPGTRLTVT.